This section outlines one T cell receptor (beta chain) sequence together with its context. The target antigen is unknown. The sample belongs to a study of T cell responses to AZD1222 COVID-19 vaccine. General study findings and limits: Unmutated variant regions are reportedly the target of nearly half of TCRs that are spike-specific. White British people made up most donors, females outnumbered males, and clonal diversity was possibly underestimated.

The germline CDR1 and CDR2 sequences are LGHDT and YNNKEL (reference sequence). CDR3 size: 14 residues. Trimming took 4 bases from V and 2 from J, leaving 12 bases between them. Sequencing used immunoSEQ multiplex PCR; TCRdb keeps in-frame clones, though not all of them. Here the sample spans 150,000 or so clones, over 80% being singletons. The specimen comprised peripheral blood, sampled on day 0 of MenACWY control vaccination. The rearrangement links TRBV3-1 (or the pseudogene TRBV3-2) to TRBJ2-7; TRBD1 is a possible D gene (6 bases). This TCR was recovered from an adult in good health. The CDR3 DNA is TGTGCCAGCAGCCCTTCAGGGGCCCCCTACGAGCAGTACTTC. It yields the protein CASSPSGAPYEQYF.